The rows below give T cell receptor beta chains drawn from one sample of a study of post-analysis software for immune sequencing data. Each CDR3 protein is one row after TCRdb ran MiXCR on the PCR reads. Here the sample spans around 710,000 distinct CDR3 sequences, about 43% being singletons. Input material: blood. The receptors come from a girl aged 10 to 17 with multiple sclerosis. CDR3s include the opening cysteine and the closing phenylalanine or tryptophan. Fields, in order: J gene, clone size, D gene, V gene, CDR3 DNA, CDR3 protein. A D gene is named only where the DNA matches it firmly. A clone size is listed for some rows: how often the clone was seen (once, few, many), or a class if it is expanded.

J gene: TRBJ1-3; clone size: NA; D gene: NA; V gene: TRBV29-1; CDR3 DNA: TGCAGCGTGGGGTTAAACTCTGGAAACACCATATATTTT; CDR3 protein: CSVGLNSGNTIYF
J gene: TRBJ1-4; clone size: NA; D gene: NA; V gene: TRBV4-2; CDR3 DNA: TGTGCCAGCAGCCAAGGAGGACAGACTAATGAAAAACTGTTTTTT; CDR3 protein: CASSQGGQTNEKLFF
J gene: TRBJ1-4; clone size: few; D gene: NA; V gene: TRBV6-2/TRBV6-3; CDR3 DNA: TGTGCCAGCAGTTACGGCGGAGCAACTAATGAAAAACTGTTTTTT; CDR3 protein: CASSYGGATNEKLFF
J gene: TRBJ1-1; clone size: NA; D gene: TRBD1; V gene: TRBV29-1; CDR3 DNA: TGCAGCGGACAGACAGGGGGCGTCACTGAAGCTTTCTTT; CDR3 protein: CSGQTGGVTEAFF
J gene: TRBJ2-4; clone size: once; D gene: TRBD1; V gene: TRBV27; CDR3 DNA: TGTGCCAGCGGGACAGCTAACTTCGAAAACATTCAGTACTTC; CDR3 protein: CASGTANFENIQYF
J gene: TRBJ2-7; clone size: NA; D gene: NA; V gene: TRBV6-5; CDR3 DNA: TGTGCCAGCAGTTATGGGGGAACTCCCAACTACGAGCAGTACTTC; CDR3 protein: CASSYGGTPNYEQYF
J gene: TRBJ1-2; clone size: few; D gene: NA; V gene: TRBV29-1; CDR3 DNA: TGCAGCGTTGAAGATGACAGCTCGTACTCCTATGGCTACACCTTC; CDR3 protein: CSVEDDSSYSYGYTF
J gene: TRBJ2-7; clone size: many; D gene: NA; V gene: TRBV13; CDR3 DNA: TGTGCCAGCAGCCCACGATTCGTTTCCTACGAGCAGTACTTC; CDR3 protein: CASSPRFVSYEQYF
J gene: TRBJ2-6; clone size: NA; D gene: TRBD2; V gene: TRBV28; CDR3 DNA: TGTGCCAGCAGTTTTCCCGCCTCTTGGACTAGCGGGAGGGGTGGGGCCAACGTCCTGACTTTC; CDR3 protein: CASSFPASWTSGRGGANVLTF
J gene: TRBJ2-1; clone size: NA; D gene: TRBD1; V gene: TRBV27; CDR3 DNA: TGTGCCAGCAGCTGGGACAGTCCCTACAATGAGCAGTTCTTC; CDR3 protein: CASSWDSPYNEQFF
J gene: TRBJ2-7; clone size: NA; D gene: NA; V gene: TRBV27; CDR3 DNA: TGTGCCAGCTCTCCGACTTGGAGCTCCTACGAGCAGTACTTC; CDR3 protein: CASSPTWSSYEQYF
J gene: TRBJ1-1; clone size: NA; D gene: NA; V gene: TRBV7-3; CDR3 DNA: TGTGCCAGCAGCTTAGGCGCCGGGCATACTGAAGCTTTCTTT; CDR3 protein: CASSLGAGHTEAFF
J gene: TRBJ2-1; clone size: few; D gene: NA; V gene: TRBV7-3; CDR3 DNA: TGTGCCAGCAGCTTAACAGGGCAACCCCCGGGGAATGAGCAGTTCTTC; CDR3 protein: CASSLTGQPPGNEQFF
J gene: TRBJ1-4; clone size: few; D gene: NA; V gene: TRBV6-5; CDR3 DNA: TGTGCCAGCCAGGGAGGTGAAAAACTGTTTTTT; CDR3 protein: CASQGGEKLFF
J gene: TRBJ1-1; clone size: NA; D gene: NA; V gene: TRBV7-9; CDR3 DNA: TGTGCCAGCAGCCCCGCGGTCAGGGGGAACACTGAAGCTTTCTTT; CDR3 protein: CASSPAVRGNTEAFF
J gene: TRBJ1-1; clone size: NA; D gene: NA; V gene: TRBV7-9; CDR3 DNA: TGTGCCAGCAGCCCCTCAGGCAGGGACACTGAAGCTTTCTTT; CDR3 protein: CASSPSGRDTEAFF
J gene: TRBJ2-7; clone size: NA; D gene: NA; V gene: TRBV7-6; CDR3 DNA: TGTGCCAGCAGCTTAGAGAGCCGTTCTTACGAGCAGTACTTC; CDR3 protein: CASSLESRSYEQYF
J gene: TRBJ2-4; clone size: NA; D gene: NA; V gene: TRBV7-8; CDR3 DNA: TGTGCCAGCGGTGGCGTAGAAAACATTCAGTACTTC; CDR3 protein: CASGGVENIQYF
J gene: TRBJ2-3; clone size: NA; D gene: TRBD2; V gene: TRBV7-9; CDR3 DNA: TGTGCCAGCAGCTTAGCGATAGCGGGACGCACAGATACGCAGTATTTT; CDR3 protein: CASSLAIAGRTDTQYF
J gene: TRBJ1-5; clone size: NA; D gene: NA; V gene: TRBV12-3/TRBV12-4; CDR3 DNA: TGTGCCAGCAGTGAACTCCGGAATCAGCCCCAGCATTTT; CDR3 protein: CASSELRNQPQHF
J gene: TRBJ2-1; clone size: NA; D gene: TRBD1; V gene: TRBV14; CDR3 DNA: TGTGCCAGCAGCCCGGGACAGGGTACTGCACGGCAGTTCTTC; CDR3 protein: CASSPGQGTARQFF
J gene: TRBJ2-1; clone size: NA; D gene: NA; V gene: TRBV24-1; CDR3 DNA: TGTGCCACCAGTGATTTGGGGGGAACTGAGAATGAGCAGTTCTTC; CDR3 protein: CATSDLGGTENEQFF
J gene: TRBJ2-7; clone size: few; D gene: TRBD2; V gene: TRBV2; CDR3 DNA: TGTGCCAGCAGTGAAGGGCCTAGCGGGGAGGTCCTATTCTACGAGCAGTACTTC; CDR3 protein: CASSEGPSGEVLFYEQYF
J gene: TRBJ2-7; clone size: NA; D gene: TRBD2; V gene: TRBV4-3; CDR3 DNA: TGCGCCAGCAGCCAAGATGTGGGGGGGGATAGCTCCTACGAGCAGTACTTC; CDR3 protein: CASSQDVGGDSSYEQYF
J gene: TRBJ2-7; clone size: few; D gene: TRBD2; V gene: TRBV3-1; CDR3 DNA: TGTGCCAGCAGCCAAGATCCGGCGGGAGGGGGATCCTACGAGCAGTACTTC; CDR3 protein: CASSQDPAGGGSYEQYF
J gene: TRBJ2-4; clone size: NA; D gene: TRBD2; V gene: TRBV20-1; CDR3 DNA: TGCAGCCAGGGGACTAGCGGGAGGGGTGAGCAGTACTTC; CDR3 protein: CSQGTSGRGEQYF
J gene: TRBJ2-3; clone size: few; D gene: NA; V gene: TRBV6-5; CDR3 DNA: TGTGCCAGCGGGGAAGCGATAAGCACAGATACGCAGTATTTT; CDR3 protein: CASGEAISTDTQYF
J gene: TRBJ1-2; clone size: NA; D gene: TRBD1; V gene: TRBV12-3/TRBV12-4; CDR3 DNA: TGTGCCAGCAGTTTTACGGGACAGTATGGCTACACCTTC; CDR3 protein: CASSFTGQYGYTF
J gene: TRBJ2-3; clone size: NA; D gene: NA; V gene: TRBV7-3; CDR3 DNA: TGTGCCAGCAGCTCCACCGGGTCTACGCAGTATTTT; CDR3 protein: CASSSTGSTQYF
J gene: TRBJ1-1; clone size: NA; D gene: TRBD1; V gene: TRBV7-6; CDR3 DNA: TGTGCCAGCAGCGGGACAGGGGGCGAAGCTTTCTTT; CDR3 protein: CASSGTGGEAFF
J gene: TRBJ2-7; clone size: NA; D gene: TRBD2; V gene: TRBV13; CDR3 DNA: TGTGCCAGCAGCTCACGAATAGCGGGAGGATTCGAGCAGTACTTC; CDR3 protein: CASSSRIAGGFEQYF
J gene: TRBJ2-3; clone size: NA; D gene: TRBD2; V gene: TRBV27; CDR3 DNA: TGTGCCAGCAGTCGAGGGACTAGCGGGAGATCGGATACGCAGTATTTT; CDR3 protein: CASSRGTSGRSDTQYF
J gene: TRBJ2-4; clone size: NA; D gene: NA; V gene: TRBV10-3; CDR3 DNA: TGTGCCATCAGTGAGTCAGCGGGCACGGAACCTGGGGAGCAGTACTTC; CDR3 protein: CAISESAGTEPGEQYF
J gene: TRBJ2-1; clone size: NA; D gene: TRBD1; V gene: TRBV12-3/TRBV12-4; CDR3 DNA: TGTGCCAGCAGTTTTACCGGGCAGGGGGAGTTCTTC; CDR3 protein: CASSFTGQGEFF
J gene: TRBJ2-5; clone size: NA; D gene: NA; V gene: TRBV12-3/TRBV12-4; CDR3 DNA: TGTGCCAGCAGCCCCGGACAGAAAGAGACCCAGTACTTC; CDR3 protein: CASSPGQKETQYF
J gene: TRBJ2-7; clone size: NA; D gene: TRBD2; V gene: TRBV20-1; CDR3 DNA: TGCAGTGCTAGTTTTGGGACTAGCGAAGTTGACGAGCAGTACTTC; CDR3 protein: CSASFGTSEVDEQYF
J gene: TRBJ2-5; clone size: few; D gene: TRBD1; V gene: TRBV27; CDR3 DNA: TGTGCCAGCAGTCCAGGACAGGCTCAAGTGACCCAGTACTTC; CDR3 protein: CASSPGQAQVTQYF
J gene: TRBJ2-5; clone size: few; D gene: NA; V gene: TRBV18; CDR3 DNA: TGTGCCAGCTCCGCCGCGAGGCAAAAAGAGACCCAGTACTTC; CDR3 protein: CASSAARQKETQYF
J gene: TRBJ2-7; clone size: NA; D gene: TRBD2; V gene: TRBV27; CDR3 DNA: TGTGCCAGCAGTCCGACAGCGGGATTTTCCTACGAGCAGTACTTC; CDR3 protein: CASSPTAGFSYEQYF
J gene: TRBJ2-3; clone size: NA; D gene: TRBD2; V gene: TRBV12-3/TRBV12-4; CDR3 DNA: TGTGCCAGCGGGAGGGCCAGTAGCACAGATACGCAGTATTTT; CDR3 protein: CASGRASSTDTQYF